Included here is one T cell receptor (beta chain) sequence, with context. Antigen specificity is unknown. This CDR3 has 19 residues. The germline CDR1 and CDR2 sequences are LGHNA and YNFKEQ. The J segment lost 0 bases and the V segment lost 4 bases, leaving 8 bases of the junction unmatched. 13 Jbeta primers and 60 Vbeta primers were used for the PCR. Profiling relied on immunoSEQ multiplex PCR, and the TCRdb table lists in-frame clones only, not all of them. The sample includes 90,000 to 150,000 clones, roughly three quarters of them seen just once. These data come from a study of cytomegalovirus exposure and HLA in healthy donors. Regarding the study as a whole: Some V segments could not be told apart, so they were left out, TRBV6-2 and TRBV6-3 among them. Analyzed later, association rates of TCRs varied across HLA loci, with DRB1 most and HLA-C fewest. 150 or so TCR beta chains were listed as cytomegalovirus-associated. The CMV antigen specificity of a few CMV-associated chains was confirmed through in vitro analysis.

The rearrangement links TRBV4-2 to TRBJ2-1; 14 nucleotides align to TRBD2. The source material was PBMCs. The receptor comes from a man aged 50 to 60 in good health and CMV-seropositive. CDR3 DNA: TGTGCCAGCAGCCGAACCGGGACTAGCGGGGGTTTCTCCTACAATGAGCAGTTCTTC. It translates to CASSRTGTSGGFSYNEQFF.